These 6 T cell receptor beta chains were sequenced from one sample in a study of glioma-infiltrating T cells. Amplification of TCR alpha and beta CDR3 regions from RNA used iRepertoire nested multiplex PCR. In TCRdb, the multiplex PCR reads were re-called with MiXCR into one record per CDR3 protein. This sample yields fewer than 110,000 distinct CDR3 sequences, of which 29% are seen a single time; 40% to 55% belongs to the top ten. Specimen: glioma tissue, nonneoplastic brain tissue, or PBMCs (not recorded which). Every receptor here comes from a human donor with low-grade glioma or glioblastoma, undergoing nonglioma brain surgery, or in good health (not recorded which).

This clonotype was found many times. The rearrangement links TRBV28 to TRBJ2-7; no clear D. V was shortened by 6 bases and J by 0 bases, with 12 bases between the two germline ends. Looked up from germline, CDR1 is MDHEN and CDR2 is SYDVKM. CDR3 length: 14 amino acids. DNA for the CDR3: TGTGCCAGCAGCACCTCCGGCAGCTCCTACGAGCAGTACTTC. Translating it yields CASSTSGSSYEQYF.

This clonotype was seen once. A much bigger clone sits one base away, suggesting this may be a read error. The chain carries TRBV4-2 and TRBJ1-6; possibly TRBD1 for D (6 bases). Trimming took 2 bases from V and 4 from J, leaving 12 bases between them. Germline V gene data show CDR1 as LGHNA and CDR2 as YNFKEQ. There are 16 residues in the CDR3. This CDR3 reads CASSQRTGHYNSPLHF. The CDR3 DNA follows: TGTGCCAGCAGCCAACGGACGGGACATTATAATTCACCCCTCCACTTT.

The J gene is TRBJ1-2, the V gene TRBV9; D may be TRBD1 (6 bases). Per germline, CDR1 SGDLS and CDR2 YYNGEE. The V gene lost 3 bases and the J gene lost 3 bases, with 15 bases spanning the gap. The CDR3 extends over 15 amino acids. CDR3 coding DNA: TGTGCCAGCAGCGCCATAGGGTCAGGGGACTATGGCTACACCTTC. Its protein product is CASSAIGSGDYGYTF.

This clonotype was found many times. The rearrangement uses TRBV28 and TRBJ1-2, with 10 bases matching TRBD1. V shed 2 bases and J 1 base; nucleotides not matched to a gene: 7. From germline, CDR1 is MDHEN and CDR2 SYDVKM. The CDR3 contains 17 residues. The CDR3 nucleotides read TGTGCCAGCAGTTTAAAGCCGGGACAGGGGATTAACTATGGCTACACCTTC. It yields the protein CASSLKPGQGINYGYTF.

This clonotype has more than one count but fewer than ten. The genes are TRBV29-1 and TRBJ1-3; D is perhaps TRBD1 (6 bases). In germline, CDR1 is SQVTM, CDR2 ANQGSEA. The CDR3 is 13 amino acids. The DNA for the CDR3 is TGCAGTGTAATAACAGGGACTGGAAACACCATATATTTT. Translation: CSVITGTGNTIYF.

Worth noting for this clonotype: A read error may be the cause here, since a much bigger clone is one base away. The chain employs TRBV20-1 and TRBJ1-4; D might be TRBD1 (6 bases). This CDR3 has 16 residues. In germline, CDR1 is DFQATT, CDR2 SNEGSKA (reference sequence). Trimming removed 6 bases from V and 0 bases from J, with 17 bases in between. The DNA of the CDR3 is TGCAGTGCCCATGACAGGAGGGGCGCAACTAATGAAAAACTGTTTTTT. Its translation: CSAHDRRGATNEKLFF.